These 20 T cell receptor beta chains were all obtained from the same sample, sequenced in a study of regulatory T cells in long-lasting Graves disease. Time point here: newly diagnosed GD, antithyroid drugs for less than 3 months. The TCR library was made from RNA that had been extracted from PBMCs in TRIzol. HTBI primers from iRepertoire and Arm-PCR of CDR3 regions yielded the TCR beta libraries. TCRdb fed the multiplex PCR reads into MiXCR, producing one record per CDR3 protein. The table lists hundreds of thousands of distinct CDR3 sequences, about 16% of them singletons. The same data also went into a second study, on T cells in Graves' hyperthyroidism and ophthalmopathy.

The specimen was peripheral blood mononuclear cells (PBMCs), collected at new diagnosis, from a patient treated with antithyroid drugs. The receptors here all came from a woman aged 35-65 years with Graves disease.

This clonotype came up many times. The chain combines TRBV13 with TRBJ2-1; no clear D gene. The CDR3 has 11 amino acids. Deletions cut 2 bases from V and 9 bases from J, with 5 bases between. Per germline, CDR1 PRHDT and CDR2 FYEKMQ (reference sequence). The CDR3 DNA is TGTGCCAGCAGCTTAATAGCTGAGCAGTTCTTC. Its translation: CASSLIAEQFF. The entire variable domain, with the rest obtained from reference TRBV13 and TRBJ2-1, is as follows: AAGVIQSPRHLIKEKRETATLKCYPIPRHDTVYWYQQGPGQDPQFLISFYEKMQSDKGSIPDRFSAQQFSDYHSELNMSSLELGDSALYFCASSLIAEQFFGPGTRLTVL.

This chain uses TRBV29-1 with TRBJ1-2, with a possible D match to TRBD1 (6 bases). Germline V lookup: CDR1 SQVTM, CDR2 ANQGSEA. Deletions cut 4 bases from V and 8 bases from J, with 23 bases between. The CDR3 loop spans 15 amino acids. CDR3 sequence reads: CSVGPSGQGTPGYTF. Here the CDR3 DNA reads TGCAGCGTTGGACCCTCCGGCCAGGGGACCCCCGGCTACACCTTC.

At least ten counts were recorded for this clonotype. J is TRBJ1-1 and V is TRBV2; unclear D gene. V was pared by 8 bases and J by 4 bases, with 14 bases between. Germline assignment: CDR1 SNHLY and CDR2 FYNNEI. The CDR3 contains 13 residues. The CDR3 DNA sequence: TGTGCCAGCGATACCGGGTCGAGCACTGAAGCTTTCTTT. Residues: CASDTGSSTEAFF. The full variable domain, completed using reference TRBV2 and TRBJ1-1, is EPEVTQTPSHQVTQMGQEVILRCVPISNHLYFYWYRQILGQKVEFLVSFYNNEISEKSEIFDDQFSVERPDGSNFTLKIRSTKLEDSAMYFCASDTGSSTEAFFGQGTRLTVV.

At least ten counts were recorded for this clonotype. V usage is TRBV7-2 and J usage is TRBJ2-7, with D hard to call. V dropped 5 bases and J dropped 7 bases, with 18 bases sitting between them. Germline CDR1 and CDR2: SGHTA and FQGNSA. This CDR3 is built from 14 residues. In DNA form, the CDR3 reads TGTGCCAGCAGCCAGACTCTCACATCAGGAGAGCAGTACTTC. Amino acid sequence: CASSQTLTSGEQYF.

This clonotype showed up many times. As DNA, the CDR3 is TGTGCCAGCAGCTTTGGGACAGGGAGCCACGAGCAGTACTTC. It translates to CASSFGTGSHEQYF. This chain links TRBV7-9 with TRBJ2-7; 9 nucleotides agree with TRBD1. This CDR3 region has 14 residues. Germline lookup yields CDR1 SEHNR and CDR2 FQNEAQ (reference sequence). The J segment lost 5 bases and the V segment lost 3 bases, leaving 5 bases of the junction unmatched.

This clonotype was recorded a few times. The CDR3 nucleotides read TGTGCCAGCAGTGAAGGAGGCAACACAGATACGCAGTATTTT. Translated: CASSEGGNTDTQYF. The chain couples TRBV6-2 or TRBV6-3 to TRBJ2-3; a possible D gene is TRBD2 (5 bases). CDR3 length: 14 amino acids. The germline V gene has CDR1 MNHEY and CDR2 SVGEGT. Trimming pared 5 bases from V and 2 bases from J, leaving 11 bases between.

This clonotype was detected a few times. The rearrangement links TRBV7-9 to TRBJ2-3; no reliable D call. The germline CDR1 and CDR2 sequences are SEHNR and FQNEAQ (reference sequence). The CDR3 contains 12 residues. The V and J ends lost 2 bases and 4 bases respectively, with 4 bases between them. CDR3 sequence reads: CASSLHADTQYF. The CDR3 bases are TGTGCCAGCAGCTTACACGCAGATACGCAGTATTTT.

This clonotype has just a few counts. The chain links TRBV20-1 to TRBJ1-3, with no clear D. Looked up from germline, CDR1 is DFQATT and CDR2 is SNEGSKA (reference sequence). This CDR3 has 13 amino acids. V gave up 1 base and J gave up 3 bases, with 7 bases separating them. CDR3 sequence reads: CSARGPIGNTIYF. CDR3 in DNA: TGCAGTGCTAGAGGACCTATTGGAAACACCATATATTTT.

The chain links TRBV19 to TRBJ2-7, with TRBD1 matching over 9 bases. There are 15 residues in the CDR3. The germline V gene encodes CDR1 LNHDA and CDR2 SQIVND (reference sequence). V lost 5 bases to trimming and J lost 2 bases; unmatched junction nucleotides: 7. The CDR3 region has the DNA TGTGCCAGTAGTCTCTGGGGGACAGGGCCCTACGAGCAGTACTTC. It is translated as CASSLWGTGPYEQYF.

The rearrangement joins TRBV2 to TRBJ1-3; D remains ambiguous. Between the trimmed V and J ends, which lost 4 bases and 4 bases, there was a span of 8 bases. Germline CDR1 SNHLY, CDR2 FYNNEI. This CDR3 region has 13 residues. CDR3 in DNA: TGTGCCAGCAGTGGAGGAGCCGGAAACACCATATATTTT. Translating it yields CASSGGAGNTIYF.

The chain uses TRBV30 and TRBJ2-7; D possibly corresponds to TRBD2 (5 bases). CDR3 length: 15 amino acids. Between the trimmed V and J ends, which lost 0 bases and 2 bases, there was a span of 14 bases. Germline CDR1 reads GTSNPN; CDR2 reads SVGIG (reference sequence). The CDR3 sequence is CAWSVSGNPTYEQYF. As DNA, the CDR3 is TGTGCCTGGAGTGTCTCCGGGAACCCAACCTACGAGCAGTACTTC.

This sequence joins TRBV5-5 and TRBJ2-1; the match to TRBD1 covers 8 bases. The V and J ends lost 0 bases and 5 bases, in that order; junction bases with no gene match: 19. The V gene's germline CDR1 is SGHKS and CDR2 YYEKEE (reference sequence). The CDR3 totals 20 residues. Written as DNA, the CDR3 is TGTGCCAGCAGCTTGGCTTTGGACAGGGTATTATTATCTCCGCACAATGAGCAGTTCTTC. Amino acid sequence: CASSLALDRVLLSPHNEQFF.

This clonotype was observed many times. The V and J genes are TRBV7-8 and TRBJ1-3, with 8 bases lining up with TRBD1. The CDR3 covers 15 residues. V gave up 3 bases and J gave up 4 bases; unmatched junction bases: 5. Germline V lookup: CDR1 SGHVS, CDR2 FQNEAQ. CDR3: CASSFQGATGNTIYF. In DNA form, the CDR3 reads TGTGCCAGCAGCTTTCAGGGGGCGACGGGAAACACCATATATTTT.

The V call is TRBV6-2 or TRBV6-3, the J call TRBJ1-5; 9 nucleotides align to TRBD1. The germline gives CDR1 MNHEY, CDR2 SVGEGT. J was trimmed by 1 base and V by 5 bases; bases with no gene match: 9. The CDR3 is 17 residues long. The CDR3 coding sequence is TGTGCCAGCAGTCCCCAAGGACAGGGGTCCAGCAATCAGCCCCAGCATTTT. It codes for CASSPQGQGSSNQPQHF.

This clonotype has ten or more counts. The CDR3 sequence is CASSLAVNQPQHF. CDR3 sequence (DNA): TGTGCCAGCAGCTTAGCGGTCAATCAGCCCCAGCATTTT. The rearrangement links TRBV7-2 to TRBJ1-5; D not certain. CDR3 length equals 13 residues. Deletions cut 0 bases from V and 3 bases from J, with 3 bases between. CDR1 is SGHTA, CDR2 FQGNSA, per germline.

The sample holds many counts of this clonotype. The CDR3 DNA is TGTGCCAGCAGCCAAGTGTCAGGGCACTACGAGCAGTACTTC. It is translated as CASSQVSGHYEQYF. V gene TRBV3-1 combines with J gene TRBJ2-7, with D maybe TRBD1 (5 bases). This CDR3 has 14 residues. CDR1 and CDR2 (germline): LGHDT, YNNKEL (reference sequence). The germline V and J ends were trimmed by 1 base and 3 bases, with 10 bases remaining between them.

In its sample, this clonotype was seen a few times. Just one base apart from a much larger clone, this may be a read error. V is TRBV12-3 or TRBV12-4 and J is TRBJ1-3; a possible D gene is TRBD1 (5 bases). This CDR3 region has 14 residues. The V end lost 6 bases, the J end lost 2 bases, and 11 bases lay between the germline ends. The CDR3 DNA follows: TGTGCCAGCAGAGCCGGGGGGGCTGGAAACACCATATATTTT. Protein sequence: CASRAGGAGNTIYF.

The chain is built from TRBV20-1 and TRBJ2-3; TRBD2 matches 7 bases. Looked up from germline, CDR1 is DFQATT and CDR2 is SNEGSKA (reference sequence). This CDR3 has 16 amino acids. J was trimmed by 4 bases and V by 2 bases; bases with no gene match: 12. CDR3 nucleotide sequence: TGCAGTGCTAGAAAACCCTACGGGGGGAAATCAGATACGCAGTATTTT. The encoded protein is CSARKPYGGKSDTQYF.

This clonotype has at least ten counts. The gene calls are TRBV19 and TRBJ1-1; D is undetermined. V lost 3 bases to trimming and J lost 1 base, with 6 bases between them. Germline CDR1 reads LNHDA; CDR2 reads SQIVND (reference sequence). The CDR3 runs 13 residues. The CDR3 nucleotides read TGTGCCAGTAGTATCTCAGAGAACACTGAAGCTTTCTTT. Translating gives CASSISENTEAFF.

The rearrangement links TRBV19 to TRBJ1-5; unclear D gene. The CDR3 runs 12 residues. Per the germline V gene, CDR1 is LNHDA and CDR2 is SQIVND (reference sequence). Trimming removed 7 bases from V and 8 bases from J, with 12 bases in between. CDR3 nucleotide sequence: TGTGCCAGTACTCCTGGAGGAGAGCCCCAGCATTTT. This encodes CASTPGGEPQHF.